Described below is a single TCR beta chain sequence and its context. As yet, its antigen is unknown. Expressed TCRB transcripts were sequenced because the isolated RNA had all been reverse transcribed beforehand. The assay was immunoSEQ multiplex PCR, and TCRdb's table has in-frame clones only and misses some. The sample carries hundreds of thousands of clones, over 11% recorded once. The CDR3 runs 14 residues. V lost 6 bases to trimming and J lost 5 bases; unmatched junction nucleotides: 9. The sample comes from a study of beta chain features in type 1 diabetes. Whole-study results and caveats: Any HLA type influence on TCRB rearrangement was left unresolved here.

The J gene is TRBJ1-1, the V gene TRBV23-1; TRBD1 matches 7 bases. TRBV23-1 is assigned to the ORF class and has an uncertain function. What was sequenced was naive CD4+ T cells from blood. The TCR originated in a man aged 30 to 39 in good health. CDR3 sequence: CASSSYRGFTEAFF. The CDR3 DNA reads as TGCGCCAGCAGCTCTTACAGGGGATTTACTGAAGCTTTCTTT.